A single sample is the source of the 3 T cell receptor beta chains below, sequenced in a study of beta chain features in type 1 diabetes. These receptors are not linked to any known antigen. General study results and limits: Significant though moderate, a shortening of TCRB CDR3s appeared in all four CD4+ subsets of Type 1 diabetes patients.

Expressed TCRB transcripts were sequenced because the isolated RNA had all been reverse transcribed beforehand. Measured with immunoSEQ multiplex PCR; TCRdb has only the in-frame clones, and not every one. The sample has around 690,000 clones; around 12% are singletons. The sample consisted of naive CD4+ T cells from blood. Source of these receptors: a man aged 30 to 39 with type 1 diabetes.

In its sample, this clone was seen a few times. The chain employs TRBV13 and TRBJ1-2; D is possibly TRBD1 (5 bases). The CDR3 runs 13 residues. Trimming removed 2 bases from V and 3 bases from J, with 7 bases in between. The germline V gene has CDR1 PRHDT and CDR2 FYEKMQ (reference sequence). The DNA for the CDR3 is TGTGCCAGCAGCTTAATGGGGGACTATGGCTACACCTTC. Residues: CASSLMGDYGYTF.

In this sample, this clone turned up a few times. The rearrangement links TRBV6-5 to TRBJ1-3; no reliable D call. Germline V lookup: CDR1 MNHEY, CDR2 SVGAGI. V lost 6 bases to trimming and J lost 0 bases, with 9 bases between them. The CDR3 is 14 residues long. CDR3 coding DNA: TGTGCCAGCAGCACCTCCTTCTCTGGAAACACCATATATTTT. This encodes CASSTSFSGNTIYF.

This clone was seen a few times. The chain carries TRBV28 and TRBJ1-2; TRBD1 aligns across 7 bases. Germline V CDR1 and CDR2: MDHEN, SYDVKM. CDR3 length: 15 amino acids. Unmatched junction bases numbered 13, after V lost 5 bases and J lost 7 bases. DNA for the CDR3: TGTGCCAGCAGTAAAAACAGGGGCACGACGCGTGGCTACACCTTC. Residues: CASSKNRGTTRGYTF.